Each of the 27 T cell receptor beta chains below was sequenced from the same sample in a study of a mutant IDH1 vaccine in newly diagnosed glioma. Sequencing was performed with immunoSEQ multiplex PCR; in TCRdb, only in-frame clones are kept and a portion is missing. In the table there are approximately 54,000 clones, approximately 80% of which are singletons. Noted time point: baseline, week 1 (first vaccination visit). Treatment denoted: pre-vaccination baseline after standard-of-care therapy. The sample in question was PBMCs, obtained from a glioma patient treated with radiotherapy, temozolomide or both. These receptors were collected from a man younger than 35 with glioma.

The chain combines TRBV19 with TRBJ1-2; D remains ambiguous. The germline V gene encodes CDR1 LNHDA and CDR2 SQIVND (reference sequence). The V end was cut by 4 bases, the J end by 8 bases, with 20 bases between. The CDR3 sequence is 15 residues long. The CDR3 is CASSTRIEVSRGYTF. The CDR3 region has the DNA TGTGCCAGTAGTACCAGAATCGAAGTTTCACGGGGCTACACCTTC.

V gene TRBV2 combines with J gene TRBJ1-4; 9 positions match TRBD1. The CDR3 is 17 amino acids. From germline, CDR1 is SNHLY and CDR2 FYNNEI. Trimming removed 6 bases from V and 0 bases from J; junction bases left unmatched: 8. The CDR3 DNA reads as TGTGCCAGCAGCGACAGGGGGATGTCGTCAACTAATGAAAAACTGTTTTTT. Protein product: CASSDRGMSSTNEKLFF.

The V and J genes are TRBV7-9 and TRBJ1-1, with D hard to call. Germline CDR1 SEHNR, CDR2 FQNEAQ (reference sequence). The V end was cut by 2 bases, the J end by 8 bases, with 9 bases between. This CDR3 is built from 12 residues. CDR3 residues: CASSLRSYEAFF. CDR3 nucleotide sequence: TGTGCCAGCAGCTTAAGGTCCTACGAAGCTTTCTTT.

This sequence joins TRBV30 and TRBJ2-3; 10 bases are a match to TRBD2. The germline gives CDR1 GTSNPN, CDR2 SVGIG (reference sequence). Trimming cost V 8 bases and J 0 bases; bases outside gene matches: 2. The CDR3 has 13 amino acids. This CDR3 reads CARTSGSTDTQYF. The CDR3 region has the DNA TGTGCCAGGACTAGCGGTAGCACAGATACGCAGTATTTT.

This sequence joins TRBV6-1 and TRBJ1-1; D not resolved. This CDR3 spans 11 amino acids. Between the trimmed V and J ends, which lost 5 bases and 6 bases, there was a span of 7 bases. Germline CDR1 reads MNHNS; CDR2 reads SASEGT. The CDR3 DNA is TGTGCCAGCAGTCGGAGGGCTGAAGCTTTCTTT. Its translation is CASSRRAEAFF.

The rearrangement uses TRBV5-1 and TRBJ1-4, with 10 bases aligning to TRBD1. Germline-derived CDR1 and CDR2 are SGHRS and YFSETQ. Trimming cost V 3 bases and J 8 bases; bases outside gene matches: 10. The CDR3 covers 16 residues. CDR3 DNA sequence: TGCGCCAGCAGCTGGGGACAGGGGCTGAGCGGGGAAAAACTGTTTTTT. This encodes CASSWGQGLSGEKLFF.

CDR3: CASSLGMGTEAFF. CDR3 sequence (DNA): TGCGCCAGCAGCTTAGGGATGGGCACTGAAGCTTTCTTT. This chain uses TRBV5-1 with TRBJ1-1; D is undetermined. V was cut by 2 bases and J by 4 bases, with 9 bases left in between. CDR1 is SGHRS, CDR2 YFSETQ, per germline. The CDR3 has 13 residues.

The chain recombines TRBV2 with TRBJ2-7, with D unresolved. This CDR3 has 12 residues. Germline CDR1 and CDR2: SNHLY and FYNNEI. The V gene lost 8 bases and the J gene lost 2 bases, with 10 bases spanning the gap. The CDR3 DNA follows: TGTGCCAGCGATCGAATGACCTACGAGCAGTACTTC. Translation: CASDRMTYEQYF.

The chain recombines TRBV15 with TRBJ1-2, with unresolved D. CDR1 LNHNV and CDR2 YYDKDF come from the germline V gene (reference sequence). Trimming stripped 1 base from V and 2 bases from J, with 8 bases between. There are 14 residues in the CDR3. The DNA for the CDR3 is TGTGCCACCAGCAGAGGTTTAGCAAACTATGGCTACACCTTC. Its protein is CATSRGLANYGYTF.

The CDR3 DNA reads as TGTGCCAGCAGCGTAGGTGGCAGGGGAGGACAGATTAATGAAAAACTGTTTTTT. Translation gives CASSVGGRGGQINEKLFF. This rearrangement joins TRBV9 to TRBJ1-4, with D tentatively TRBD1 (6 bases). The CDR3 has 18 amino acids. CDR1 is SGDLS, CDR2 YYNGEE, per germline. Trimming took off 0 bases at V and 4 bases at J, with 19 bases between the two ends.

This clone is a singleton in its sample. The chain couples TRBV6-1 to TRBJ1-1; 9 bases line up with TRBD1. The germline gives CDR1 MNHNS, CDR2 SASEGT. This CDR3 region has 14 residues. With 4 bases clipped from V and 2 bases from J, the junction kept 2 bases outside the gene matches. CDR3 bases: TGTGCCAGCAGTGGACAGGGGGGAAACACTGAAGCTTTCTTT. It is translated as CASSGQGGNTEAFF.

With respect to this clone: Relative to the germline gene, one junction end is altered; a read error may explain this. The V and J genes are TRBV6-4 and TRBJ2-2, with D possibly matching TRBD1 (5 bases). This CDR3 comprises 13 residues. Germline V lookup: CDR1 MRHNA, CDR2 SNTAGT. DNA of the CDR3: TGTGCCAGCAGTGACTCCCCCGCCGCAGGGTTGGTTTTT. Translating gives CASSDSPAAGLVF.

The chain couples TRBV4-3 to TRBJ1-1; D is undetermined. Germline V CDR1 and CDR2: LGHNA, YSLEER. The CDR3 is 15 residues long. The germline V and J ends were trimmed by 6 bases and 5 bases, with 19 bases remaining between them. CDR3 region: CASSHHHAPGTEAFF. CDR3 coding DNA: TGCGCCAGCAGTCACCATCACGCCCCGGGAACTGAAGCTTTCTTT.

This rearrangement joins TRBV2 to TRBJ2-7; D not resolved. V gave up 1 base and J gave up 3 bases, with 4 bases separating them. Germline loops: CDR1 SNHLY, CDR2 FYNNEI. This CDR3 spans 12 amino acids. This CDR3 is CASSEGGYEQYF. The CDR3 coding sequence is TGTGCCAGCAGTGAAGGGGGCTACGAGCAGTACTTC.

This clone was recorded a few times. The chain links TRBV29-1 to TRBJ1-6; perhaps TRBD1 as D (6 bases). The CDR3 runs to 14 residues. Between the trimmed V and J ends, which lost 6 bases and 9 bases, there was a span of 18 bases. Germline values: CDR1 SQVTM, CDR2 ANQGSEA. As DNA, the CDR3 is TGCAGCGTCCAACAGGGTAGAGTAGGTTCACCCCTCCACTTT. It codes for CSVQQGRVGSPLHF.

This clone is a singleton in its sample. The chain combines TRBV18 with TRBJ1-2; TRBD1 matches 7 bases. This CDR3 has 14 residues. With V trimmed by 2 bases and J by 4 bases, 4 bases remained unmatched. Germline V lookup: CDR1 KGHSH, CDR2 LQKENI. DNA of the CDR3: TGTGCCAGCTCACCAAGGGACAGCTCCTATGGCTACACCTTC. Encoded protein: CASSPRDSSYGYTF.

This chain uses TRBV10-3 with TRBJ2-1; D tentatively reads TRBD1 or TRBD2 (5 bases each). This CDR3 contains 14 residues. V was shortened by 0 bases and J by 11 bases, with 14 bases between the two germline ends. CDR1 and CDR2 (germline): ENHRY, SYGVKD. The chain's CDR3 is CAISESLEDIKQFF. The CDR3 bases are TGTGCCATCAGTGAGTCTTTGGAGGACATCAAGCAGTTCTTC.

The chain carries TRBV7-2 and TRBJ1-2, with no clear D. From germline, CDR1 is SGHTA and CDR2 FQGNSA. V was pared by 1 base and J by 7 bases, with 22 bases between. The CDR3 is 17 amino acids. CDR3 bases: TGTGCCAGCAGCTTAGTCTTCCCGAACAGACTCTCCTCTGGCTACACCTTC. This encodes CASSLVFPNRLSSGYTF. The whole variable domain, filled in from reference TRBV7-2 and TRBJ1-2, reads GAGVSQSPSNKVTEKGKDVELRCDPISGHTALYWYRQSLGQGLEFLIYFQGNSAPDKSGLPSDRFSAERTGGSVSTLTIQRTQQEDSAVYLCASSLVFPNRLSSGYTFGSGTRLTVV.

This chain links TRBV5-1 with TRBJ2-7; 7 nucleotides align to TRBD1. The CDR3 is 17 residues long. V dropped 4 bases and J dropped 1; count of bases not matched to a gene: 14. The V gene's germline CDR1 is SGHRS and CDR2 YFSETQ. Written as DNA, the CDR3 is TGCGCCAGCAGCCTACTGGGTACAGGGACAGTGTCCTACGAGCAGTACTTC. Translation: CASSLLGTGTVSYEQYF.

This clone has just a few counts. The CDR3 DNA sequence: TGTGCCAGCAGCCAGGACTCCTACGAGCAGTACTTC. It translates to CASSQDSYEQYF. The V and J genes are TRBV5-4 and TRBJ2-7, with no clear D. Trimming pared 4 bases from V and 0 bases from J, leaving 5 bases between. This CDR3 is 12 amino acids long. Germline loops: CDR1 SGHNT, CDR2 YYREEE (reference sequence). Full variable domain (remainder filled in from reference TRBV5-4 and TRBJ2-7): ETGVTQSPTHLIKTRGQQVTLRCSSQSGHNTVSWYQQALGQGPQFIFQYYREEENGRGNFPPRFSGLQFPNYSSELNVNALELDDSALYLCASSQDSYEQYFGPGTRLTVT.

In nucleotides, the CDR3 is TGTGCCAGCTCACCAGACCCCCATCAGCCCCAGCATTTT. This codes for CASSPDPHQPQHF. V and J are TRBV18 and TRBJ1-5, with D hard to call. The CDR3 is 13 residues long. Trimming took 2 bases from V and 5 from J, leaving 7 bases between them. The germline gives CDR1 KGHSH, CDR2 LQKENI.

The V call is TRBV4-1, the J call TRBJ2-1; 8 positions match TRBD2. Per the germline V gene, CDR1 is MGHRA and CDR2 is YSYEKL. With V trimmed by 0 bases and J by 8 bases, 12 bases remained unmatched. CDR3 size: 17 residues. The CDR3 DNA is TGCGCCAGCAGCCAAGAGGACCAGTCGACTAGCGACTATGAGCAGTTCTTC. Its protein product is CASSQEDQSTSDYEQFF.

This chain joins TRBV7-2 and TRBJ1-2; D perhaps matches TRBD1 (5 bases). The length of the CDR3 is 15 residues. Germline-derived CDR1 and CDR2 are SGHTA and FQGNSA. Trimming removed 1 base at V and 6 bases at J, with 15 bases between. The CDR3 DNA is TGTGCCAGCAGCTTAGTTAGCCAGGGTGCGAATGGCTACACCTTC. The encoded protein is CASSLVSQGANGYTF.

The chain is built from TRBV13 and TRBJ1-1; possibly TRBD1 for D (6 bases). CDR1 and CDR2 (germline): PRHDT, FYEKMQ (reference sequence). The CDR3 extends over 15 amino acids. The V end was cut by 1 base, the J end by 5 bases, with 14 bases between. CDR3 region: CASSLAAGAETEAFF. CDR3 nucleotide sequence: TGTGCCAGCAGCTTAGCAGCAGGGGCGGAGACTGAAGCTTTCTTT.

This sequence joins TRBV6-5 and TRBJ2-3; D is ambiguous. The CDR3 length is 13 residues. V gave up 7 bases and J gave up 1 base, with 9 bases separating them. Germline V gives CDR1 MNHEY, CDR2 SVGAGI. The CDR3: CASKEWGTDTQYF. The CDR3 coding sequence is TGTGCCAGCAAAGAGTGGGGCACAGATACGCAGTATTTT.

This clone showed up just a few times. The DNA of the CDR3 is TGTGCCAGCAGTGCCGGGGAGGACACCGGGGAGCTGTTTTTT. It translates to CASSAGEDTGELFF. The chain recombines TRBV25-1 with TRBJ2-2; D is possibly TRBD2 (6 bases). From germline, CDR1 is MGHDK and CDR2 SYGVNS. The CDR3 covers 14 residues. The V gene lost 4 bases and the J gene lost 3 bases, with 9 bases spanning the gap. The full variable domain, its missing parts supplied by reference TRBV25-1 and TRBJ2-2, is EADIYQTPRYLVIGTGKKITLECSQTMGHDKMYWYQQDPGMELHLIHYSYGVNSTEKGDLSSESTVSRIRTEHFPLTLESARPSHTSQYLCASSAGEDTGELFFGEGSRLTVL.

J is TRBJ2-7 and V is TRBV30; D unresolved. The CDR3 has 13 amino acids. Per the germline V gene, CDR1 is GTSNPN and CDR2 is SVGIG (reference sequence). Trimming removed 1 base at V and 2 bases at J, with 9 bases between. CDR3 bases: TGTGCCTGGAGTGGTCGCGGACCCTACGAGCAGTACTTC. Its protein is CAWSGRGPYEQYF. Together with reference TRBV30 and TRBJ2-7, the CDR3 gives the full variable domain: SQTIHQWPATLVQPVGSPLSLECTVEGTSNPNLYWYRQAAGRGLQLLFYSVGIGQISSEVPQNLSASRPQDRQFILSSKKLLLSDSGFYLCAWSGRGPYEQYFGPGTRLTVT.